Listed here are 25 T cell receptor beta chains from one sample, sequenced in a study of blood T cell repertoires in COVID-19 (dated by TCRdb to the early 2020s). Libraries were constructed by the immunoSEQ multiplex PCR assay. TCRdb limited this immuneACCESS table to in-frame rearrangements with V and J called. A share of clones is missing; checked studies link under half to unresolved V genes, and the rest is unexplained. In all, the sample holds some 150,000 clones, and approximately 81% of those were seen once. The ten most abundant clones make up less than 50% of the sample. Sequencing was performed on peripheral blood. The origin of the receptors is a human donor in a cohort sampled during active COVID-19.

This clone occurred once. The chain is built from TRBV3-1 (or the pseudogene TRBV3-2) and TRBJ2-7; tentative D call: TRBD2 (7 bases). Germline V lookup: CDR1 LGHDT, CDR2 YNNKEL (reference sequence). V shed 3 bases and J shed 7 bases, with 16 bases lying between them. The CDR3 spans 14 residues. CDR3 coding DNA: TGTGCCAGCAGCCACTACGGGGGGCCGGGTGAGCAGTACTTC. Its protein product is CASSHYGGPGEQYF.

The chain combines TRBV6-2 or TRBV6-3 with TRBJ2-5, with 7 bases identical to TRBD2. CDR3 length: 14 amino acids. Germline CDR1 and CDR2: MNHEY and SVGEGT. J gave up 9 bases and V 2 bases, and 9 bases lay outside the gene matches. The CDR3: CASSYVRGAGAQYF. The CDR3 DNA reads as TGTGCCAGCAGTTACGTAAGGGGCGCGGGGGCCCAGTACTTC.

The rearrangement joins TRBV6-2 or TRBV6-3 to TRBJ1-5; D not certain. The ends were cut back, 2 bases at V and 5 bases at J, with 22 bases in the middle. This CDR3 comprises 18 residues. Per germline, CDR1 MNHEY and CDR2 SVGEGT. This chain's CDR3 is CASSYPLGEGARDQPQHF. CDR3 nucleotide sequence: TGTGCCAGCAGTTACCCCTTGGGAGAAGGAGCAAGGGATCAGCCCCAGCATTTT.

The CDR3 sequence: CASSQDIGQGAYGYTF. CDR3 nucleotide sequence: TGCGCCAGCAGCCAAGATATAGGACAGGGGGCCTATGGCTACACCTTC. V and J are TRBV4-3 and TRBJ1-2; 11 bases map to TRBD1. Trimming took 0 bases from V and 4 from J; bases not matched to a gene: 4. Germline CDR1 is LGHNA and CDR2 is YSLEER. The CDR3 consists of 16 residues.

The V gene is TRBV6-5, the J gene TRBJ1-4, with TRBD1 identical over 7 bases. Looked up from germline, CDR1 is MNHEY and CDR2 is SVGAGI. Unmatched junction bases numbered 10, after V lost 5 bases and J lost 7 bases. This CDR3 has 15 amino acids. The CDR3 nucleotides are TGTGCCAGCAGTCCTCGGGACAGTCGGCGTGAAAAACTGTTTTTT. Its protein product is CASSPRDSRREKLFF.

This chain links TRBV9 with TRBJ1-2; D perhaps matches TRBD1 (5 bases). Trimming took off 0 bases at V and 4 bases at J, with 13 bases between the two ends. This CDR3 spans 15 amino acids. Germline values: CDR1 SGDLS, CDR2 YYNGEE. The CDR3 nucleotides are TGTGCCAGCAGCGTAGGGGCCGTGGGGGGCTATGGCTACACCTTC. Translated, it gives CASSVGAVGGYGYTF.

V usage is TRBV6-5 and J usage is TRBJ1-5; TRBD1 matches at 9 bases. V was pared by 3 bases and J by 5 bases, with 5 bases of the junction left unmatched. The CDR3 runs to 15 residues. The germline V gene has CDR1 MNHEY and CDR2 SVGAGI. In DNA form, the CDR3 reads TGTGCCAGCAGTTATTCGTGGACAGGGGATCAGCCCCAGCATTTT. Translation: CASSYSWTGDQPQHF.

This chain links TRBV11-3 with TRBJ2-3; D perhaps matches TRBD2 (6 bases). The germline V gene encodes CDR1 SGHNT and CDR2 YENEEA. V dropped 3 bases and J dropped 5 bases, with 12 bases sitting between them. CDR3 size: 14 residues. Here the CDR3 DNA reads TGTGCCAGCAGCTTGGCCCCGGGGGTAGATACGCAGTATTTT. Encoded protein: CASSLAPGVDTQYF.

The CDR3 here is CASSQDRDRGYGYTF. DNA of the CDR3: TGTGCCAGCAGCCAAGATAGGGACAGGGGCTATGGCTACACCTTC. The J gene is TRBJ1-2, the V gene TRBV4-2, with 10 bases that match TRBD1. The J segment lost 4 bases and the V segment lost 0 bases, leaving 2 bases of the junction unmatched. The CDR3 covers 15 residues. Germline V gene lookup returns CDR1 LGHNA and CDR2 YNFKEQ.

The chain couples TRBV7-2 to TRBJ1-1, with TRBD1 identical over 7 bases. This CDR3 contains 16 residues. Per the germline V gene, CDR1 is SGHTA and CDR2 is FQGNSA. V dropped 5 bases and J dropped 4; count of bases not matched to a gene: 13. The CDR3 bases are TGTGCCAGCAGCGCCTTTCAGGGGGGAAGTGGCACTGAAGCTTTCTTT. This translates into CASSAFQGGSGTEAFF.

V is TRBV19 and J is TRBJ2-7, with D possibly TRBD1 on 6 matching bases. Trimming took off 7 bases at V and 5 bases at J, with 18 bases between the two ends. The CDR3 totals 14 residues. Germline loops: CDR1 LNHDA, CDR2 SQIVND (reference sequence). CDR3 DNA sequence: TGTGCCAGTACCCCCGGAAGGACAGTCCACGAGCAGTACTTC. This codes for CASTPGRTVHEQYF.

The rearrangement joins TRBV28 to TRBJ2-7, with 11 positions matching TRBD2. The CDR3 length is 14 residues. CDR1 is MDHEN and CDR2 is SYDVKM in the germline V gene. The CDR3 loop reads CVVSGGAMAYEQYF. The CDR3 region has the DNA TGTGTCGTTAGCGGGGGGGCCATGGCCTACGAGCAGTACTTC.

The chain is built from TRBV30 and TRBJ1-4; 8 bases are a match to TRBD1. In germline, CDR1 is GTSNPN, CDR2 SVGIG (reference sequence). There are 13 residues in the CDR3. V shed 2 bases, J shed 9 bases, and the junction held 5 bases outside the gene matches. CDR3 sequence (DNA): TGTGCCTGGAGTAAGGACAGGGCTAAAAAACTGTTTTTT. As protein: CAWSKDRAKKLFF. The full variable domain, in which reference TRBV30 and TRBJ1-4 provide the parts outside the CDR3, is SQTIHQWPATLVQPVGSPLSLECTVEGTSNPNLYWYRQAAGRGLQLLFYSVGIGQISSEVPQNLSASRPQDRQFILSSKKLLLSDSGFYLCAWSKDRAKKLFFGSGTQLSVL.

This chain links TRBV2 with TRBJ1-2; 9 bases line up with TRBD1. This CDR3 is 16 amino acids long. Per the germline V gene, CDR1 is SNHLY and CDR2 is FYNNEI. The V and J ends lost 3 bases and 2 bases, in that order; junction bases with no gene match: 7. CDR3 coding DNA: TGTGCCAGCAGTGACCCCGGGACAGGGATGAACTATGGCTACACCTTC. It encodes CASSDPGTGMNYGYTF.

The chain carries TRBV5-5 and TRBJ1-3; possibly TRBD1 for D (5 bases). Germline CDR1 SGHKS, CDR2 YYEKEE (reference sequence). The V and J ends lost 0 bases and 0 bases respectively, with 16 bases between them. This CDR3 comprises 18 residues. CDR3 in amino acids: CASSLALTAYRSGNTIYF. CDR3 DNA sequence: TGTGCCAGCAGCTTGGCGCTGACAGCATATCGCTCTGGAAACACCATATATTTT.

This chain uses TRBV19 with TRBJ2-7; 8 bases align to TRBD1. Trimming at V came to 3 bases and at J to 6 bases, leaving 10 bases not matched to a gene. Germline CDR1 and CDR2: LNHDA and SQIVND (reference sequence). The CDR3 covers 15 residues. The CDR3 nucleotides read TGTGCCAGTAGTATTGGACAGGGAGCCGTTCTCGAGCAGTACTTC. It specifies CASSIGQGAVLEQYF.

This sequence joins TRBV25-1 and TRBJ2-1; perhaps TRBD2 as D (6 bases). Germline-derived CDR1 and CDR2 are MGHDK and SYGVNS. V lost 6 bases and J 5 bases, leaving 17 bases between the germline ends. The CDR3 is made up of 15 amino acids. CDR3 bases: TGTGCCAGCAGCCGTGGGGCGGGGCCCCACAATGAGCAGTTCTTC. It translates to CASSRGAGPHNEQFF.

This rearrangement joins TRBV5-5 to TRBJ2-6; D gene unclear. The CDR3 runs to 12 residues. Germline V gene sequence: CDR1 SGHKS, CDR2 YYEKEE (reference sequence). V dropped 5 bases and J dropped 3 bases, with 3 bases sitting between them. In DNA form, the CDR3 reads TGTGCCAGCAGTTATGGGGCCAACGTCCTGACTTTC. This gives the protein CASSYGANVLTF.

This rearrangement joins TRBV10-3 to TRBJ1-2; D is ambiguous. V lost 3 bases and J 3 bases, leaving 5 bases between the germline ends. The CDR3 is made up of 12 amino acids. CDR1 and CDR2 (germline): ENHRY, SYGVKD. The CDR3 loop is CAISDTDYGYTF. The DNA of the CDR3 is TGTGCCATCAGTGACACGGACTATGGCTACACCTTC.

V and J are TRBV20-1 and TRBJ2-7; TRBD1 matches 8 bases. The V and J ends lost 5 bases and 5 bases, in that order; junction bases with no gene match: 2. The CDR3 extends over 11 amino acids. The germline V gene encodes CDR1 DFQATT and CDR2 SNEGSKA (reference sequence). As DNA, the CDR3 is TGCAGTGCTTCGACAGGGGACGAGCAGTACTTC. Amino acids: CSASTGDEQYF.

The chain uses TRBV7-9 and TRBJ1-4, with D unclear. The length of the CDR3 is 14 residues. From germline, CDR1 is SEHNR and CDR2 FQNEAQ (reference sequence). Trimming took off 6 bases at V and 10 bases at J, with 18 bases between the two ends. CDR3 loop: CASRYGAPTGKLFF. CDR3 DNA sequence: TGTGCCAGCAGGTACGGAGCTCCTACCGGAAAACTGTTTTTT.

V usage is TRBV4-1 and J usage is TRBJ1-5, with D possibly matching TRBD1 (6 bases). V was trimmed by 3 bases and J by 2 bases, leaving 14 bases between them. The CDR3 spans 16 residues. Germline values: CDR1 MGHRA, CDR2 YSYEKL. The CDR3: CASSQGRGARNQPQHF. As DNA, the CDR3 is TGCGCCAGCAGCCAGGGGAGGGGGGCCCGCAATCAGCCCCAGCATTTT.

This chain links TRBV30 with TRBJ2-5; TRBD1 aligns across 7 bases. Germline V gives CDR1 GTSNPN, CDR2 SVGIG (reference sequence). This CDR3 spans 14 amino acids. The junction had 7 bases not matched to a gene; V was cut back by 1 base and J by 5 bases. CDR3 residues: CAWSEGTEVETQYF. The CDR3 DNA sequence: TGTGCCTGGAGTGAGGGGACAGAGGTGGAGACCCAGTACTTC.

To note about this clone: This sample also contains other DNA sequences that code for the same CDR3. This rearrangement joins TRBV10-3 to TRBJ2-6; TRBD1 matches at 8 bases. V lost 2 bases and J lost 0; bases outside the gene matches: 3. Germline CDR1 is ENHRY and CDR2 is SYGVKD. The CDR3 runs 17 residues. Here the CDR3 reads CAISETGGSSGANVLTF. The CDR3 DNA reads as TGTGCCATCAGTGAGACAGGGGGTAGCTCTGGGGCCAACGTCCTGACTTTC.

The V call is TRBV28, the J call TRBJ1-3; 7 positions match TRBD1. The V gene end was trimmed by 2 bases and the J gene end by 2 bases; junction bases not matched to a gene: 3. The CDR3 sequence is 15 residues long. Germline values: CDR1 MDHEN, CDR2 SYDVKM. CDR3 in DNA: TGTGCCAGCAGTTTACCGACAGGGACTGGAAACACCATATATTTT. It specifies CASSLPTGTGNTIYF.